This entry features one T cell receptor (beta chain) sequence. This CDR3 spans 11 amino acids. Germline-derived CDR1 and CDR2 are SEHNR and FQNEAQ (reference sequence). V lost 5 bases and J lost 4, with 6 bases in between. This entry belongs to a study of control samples from healthy donors and cancer patients. TCRdb keeps only in-frame clones here, not all; method: immunoSEQ multiplex PCR. Of about 160,000 clones in the sample, 85% to 95% were seen once. This TCR derives from a woman in her thirties or forties in good health. This chain joins TRBV7-9 and TRBJ2-7, with D unresolved. Specimen: blood. CDR3 sequence reads: CASSRMYEQYF. The CDR3, as DNA: TGTGCCAGCAGCCGCATGTACGAGCAGTACTTC.